Below are 15 T cell receptor beta chains sequenced from a single sample in a study of shared clonotypes between healthy human individuals. Libraries were prepared by immunoSEQ multiplex PCR; TCRdb keeps only in-frame clonotypes and omits some of them. The sample has approximately 2,300,000 clones, about 90% seen once. What was sequenced was naive CD4+ T cells from PBMCs. The subset is: CD45RA+ positively selected. The receptors derive from a man younger than 35 in good health. Some clones in this sample may be carry-over from other donors' samples.

Turning to this clone: Other nucleotide sequences in the sample specify the same CDR3. The CDR3 nucleotides are TGCGCCAGCAGCTTGGACCCAGGCTACAATGAGCAGTTCTTC. Residues: CASSLDPGYNEQFF. V and J are TRBV5-1 and TRBJ2-1, with D uncertain. CDR1 and CDR2 from the germline V gene are SGHRS and YFSETQ. The CDR3 contains 14 residues. V lost 0 bases and J lost 3, with 7 bases in between.

The CDR3 here is CASSLYPTQYNEQFF. CDR3 bases: TGTGCCAGCAGCTTGTACCCAACCCAATACAATGAGCAGTTCTTC. The chain joins TRBV11-3 to TRBJ2-1; unclear D gene. From germline, CDR1 is SGHNT and CDR2 YENEEA. The CDR3 runs 15 residues. V was trimmed by 3 bases and J by 4 bases, leaving 13 bases between them.

This sequence joins TRBV30 and TRBJ2-7; 7 nucleotides match TRBD1. Germline V lookup: CDR1 GTSNPN, CDR2 SVGIG (reference sequence). After removal of 3 bases from V and 9 bases from J, the junction contained 11 bases not matched to a gene. The CDR3 is 13 residues long. CDR3 in amino acids: CAWSLAGQVPQYF. The CDR3 DNA sequence: TGTGCCTGGAGCCTCGCCGGACAGGTTCCGCAGTACTTC.

This clone was picked up one time. The rearrangement joins TRBV2 to TRBJ2-5; 8 nucleotides agree with TRBD1. Germline V gene data show CDR1 as SNHLY and CDR2 as FYNNEI. The V and J ends lost 4 bases and 5 bases, in that order; junction bases with no gene match: 9. This CDR3 is 15 amino acids long. CDR3 coding DNA: TGTGCCAGCAGTGTCGTTGCAGGGGGCCGGGAGACCCAGTACTTC. This sequence encodes CASSVVAGGRETQYF.

A remark on this clone: At one of its ends the junction is not consistent with the germline gene, which may arise from a read error. The rearrangement joins TRBV4-2 to TRBJ2-1; 12 nucleotides agree with TRBD2. The germline V gene has CDR1 LGHNA and CDR2 YNFKEQ. The length of the CDR3 is 12 residues. The CDR3 bases are TGTGCCAGCAGACCTAGCGGGAGGGGGCTGGTCTTC. It encodes CASRPSGRGLVF.

V and J are TRBV19 and TRBJ2-3; D uncertain. The V end lost 5 bases, the J end lost 6 bases, and 12 bases lay between the germline ends. Germline CDR1 LNHDA, CDR2 SQIVND (reference sequence). The CDR3 is made up of 13 amino acids. CDR3 in amino acids: CASSVGTTDTQYF. CDR3 DNA sequence: TGTGCCAGTAGTGTAGGCACCACGGATACGCAGTATTTT.

The V and J genes are TRBV6-6 and TRBJ1-1, with a weak D call TRBD1 (6 bases). Germline V gene data show CDR1 as MNHNY and CDR2 as SVGAGI (reference sequence). There are 15 residues in the CDR3. V was clipped by 4 bases and J by 4 bases, with 16 bases between them. CDR3 sequence reads: CASSFWTEGPTEAFF. DNA for the CDR3: TGTGCCAGCAGTTTCTGGACAGAGGGGCCCACTGAAGCTTTCTTT.

The V call is TRBV2, the J call TRBJ2-7; D is uncertain. The germline V and J ends were trimmed by 6 bases and 0 bases, with 12 bases remaining between them. This CDR3 contains 14 residues. Germline lookup yields CDR1 SNHLY and CDR2 FYNNEI. Here the CDR3 reads CASRSVRSSYEQYF. CDR3 sequence (DNA): TGTGCCAGCAGATCCGTCAGGAGCTCCTACGAGCAGTACTTC. Together with reference TRBV2 and TRBJ2-7, the CDR3 gives the full variable domain: EPEVTQTPSHQVTQMGQEVILRCVPISNHLYFYWYRQILGQKVEFLVSFYNNEISEKSEIFDDQFSVERPDGSNFTLKIRSTKLEDSAMYFCASRSVRSSYEQYFGPGTRLTVT.

In its sample, this clone was seen once. The rearrangement links TRBV14 to TRBJ1-4, with a tentative D call TRBD1 (5 bases). Germline CDR1 is SGHDN and CDR2 is FVKESK. With 0 bases removed from V and 4 bases from J, the gap between germline ends came to 12 bases. The CDR3 totals 16 residues. CDR3 loop: CASSQDLRDGNEKLFF. CDR3 nucleotides: TGTGCCAGCAGCCAAGATTTACGGGACGGTAATGAAAAACTGTTTTTT.

The chain joins TRBV15 to TRBJ1-5, with D possibly matching TRBD1 (5 bases). CDR3 length: 13 residues. V lost 0 bases and J lost 7, with 7 bases in between. In germline, CDR1 is LNHNV, CDR2 YYDKDF (reference sequence). The CDR3 DNA follows: TGTGCCACCAGCAGAGACCGGGACCAGCCCCAGCATTTT. This gives the protein CATSRDRDQPQHF.

This chain links TRBV19 with TRBJ2-4, with D perhaps matching TRBD2 (7 bases). Germline assignment: CDR1 LNHDA and CDR2 SQIVND (reference sequence). CDR3 size: 14 residues. Trimming removed 6 bases at V and 9 bases at J, with 18 bases between. This CDR3 is CASSSKGGKVIQYF. CDR3 bases: TGTGCCAGTAGCTCGAAGGGGGGGAAGGTCATTCAGTACTTC.

The chain carries TRBV14 and TRBJ2-5; D is perhaps TRBD2 (7 bases). V lost 1 base to trimming and J lost 3 bases, with 15 bases between them. CDR1 and CDR2 from the germline V gene are SGHDN and FVKESK. This CDR3 region has 16 residues. CDR3 DNA sequence: TGTGCCAGCAGCCAAGGGTGGCGGGGGCCGAAAGAGACCCAGTACTTC. Residues: CASSQGWRGPKETQYF.

CDR3 in amino acids: CASSQASGMYNEQFF. CDR3 DNA sequence: TGTGCCAGCAGCCAAGCTAGCGGGATGTACAATGAGCAGTTCTTC. The chain links TRBV4-2 to TRBJ2-1, with 9 bases that match TRBD2. Germline loops: CDR1 LGHNA, CDR2 YNFKEQ. The V and J ends lost 1 base and 4 bases, in that order; junction bases with no gene match: 2. This CDR3 comprises 15 residues.

In this sample, this clone turned up a few times. This chain connects TRBV2 to TRBJ1-5; 9 nucleotides align to TRBD1. Germline CDR1 is SNHLY and CDR2 is FYNNEI. This CDR3 spans 15 amino acids. Trimming removed 2 bases from V and 6 bases from J; junction bases left unmatched: 5. The CDR3 here is CASSERDRVPQPQHF. The CDR3 coding sequence is TGTGCCAGCAGTGAACGGGACAGGGTACCTCAGCCCCAGCATTTT. The full variable domain, with the rest looked up from reference TRBV2 and TRBJ1-5, is EPEVTQTPSHQVTQMGQEVILRCVPISNHLYFYWYRQILGQKVEFLVSFYNNEISEKSEIFDDQFSVERPDGSNFTLKIRSTKLEDSAMYFCASSERDRVPQPQHFGDGTRLSIL.

The chain couples TRBV28 to TRBJ2-7; 8 nucleotides align to TRBD1. The ends lost 2 bases at V and 4 bases at J; junction bases unmatched: 7. Germline CDR1 is MDHEN and CDR2 is SYDVKM. The CDR3 sequence is 15 residues long. The CDR3 protein is CASSLPYRGAYEQYF. The CDR3 DNA reads TGTGCCAGCAGTTTACCCTACAGGGGGGCGTACGAGCAGTACTTC.